The T cell receptor beta chain described here comes from a study of T-cell memory formation after mild COVID-19. 5'RACE with constant-segment primers yielded barcoded, UMI-tagged TCR alpha and TCR beta cDNA libraries. Via MiXCR, TCRdb re-called the 5' RACE reads, giving one row per CDR3 protein. The sample shows about 340,000 distinct CDR3 sequences, more than 15% of them seen only once. This TCR came from a man aged 18-30 years who had mild COVID-19 (a few samples of this study predate the infection). Cell type and time point are not known. Sequencing used PBMCs or a T cell subset sorted from them (not recorded which).

CDR3 in DNA: TGTGCCAGCAGTTGGAGGGCAGGTGGGGTGCGGGCTTTCTTT. It translates to CASSWRAGGVRAFF. This sequence joins TRBV12-3 or TRBV12-4 and TRBJ1-1; D not certain. This CDR3 comprises 14 residues. V was shortened by 4 bases and J by 11 bases, with 20 bases between the two germline ends.